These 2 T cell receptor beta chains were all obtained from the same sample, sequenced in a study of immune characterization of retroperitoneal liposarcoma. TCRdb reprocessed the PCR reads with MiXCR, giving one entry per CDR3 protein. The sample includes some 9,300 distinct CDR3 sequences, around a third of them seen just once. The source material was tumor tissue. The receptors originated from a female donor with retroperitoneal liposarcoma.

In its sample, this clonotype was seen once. The CDR3 loop is CASSEGLKGAKTFF. CDR3 sequence (DNA): TGCGCCAGCAGTGAAGGTTTAAAGGGGGCCAAAACTTTCTTT. The V call is TRBV10-2, the J call TRBJ1-1, with 7 nucleotides matching TRBD1. Germline V gene sequence: CDR1 WSHSY, CDR2 SAAADI. V lost 3 bases to trimming and J lost 12 bases; unmatched junction nucleotides: 13. The CDR3 has 14 amino acids.

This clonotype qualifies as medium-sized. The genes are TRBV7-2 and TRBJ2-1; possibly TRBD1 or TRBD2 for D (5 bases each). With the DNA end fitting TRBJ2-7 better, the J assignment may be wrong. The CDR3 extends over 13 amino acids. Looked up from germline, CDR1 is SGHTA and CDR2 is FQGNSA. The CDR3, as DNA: TGTGCCAGCAGTCGGGACGGTCACTACGAGCAGTACTTC. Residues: CASSRDGHYEQYF.